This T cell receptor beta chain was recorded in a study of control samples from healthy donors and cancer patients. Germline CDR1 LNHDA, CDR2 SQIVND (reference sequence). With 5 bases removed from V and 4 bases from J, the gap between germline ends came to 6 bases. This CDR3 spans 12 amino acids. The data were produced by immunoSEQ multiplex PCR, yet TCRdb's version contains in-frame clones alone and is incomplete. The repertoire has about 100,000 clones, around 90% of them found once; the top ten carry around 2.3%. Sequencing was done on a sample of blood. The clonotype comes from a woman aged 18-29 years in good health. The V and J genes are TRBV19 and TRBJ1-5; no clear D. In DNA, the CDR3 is TGTGCCAGTAGTGTTAGGAATCAGCCCCAGCATTTT. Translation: CASSVRNQPQHF.